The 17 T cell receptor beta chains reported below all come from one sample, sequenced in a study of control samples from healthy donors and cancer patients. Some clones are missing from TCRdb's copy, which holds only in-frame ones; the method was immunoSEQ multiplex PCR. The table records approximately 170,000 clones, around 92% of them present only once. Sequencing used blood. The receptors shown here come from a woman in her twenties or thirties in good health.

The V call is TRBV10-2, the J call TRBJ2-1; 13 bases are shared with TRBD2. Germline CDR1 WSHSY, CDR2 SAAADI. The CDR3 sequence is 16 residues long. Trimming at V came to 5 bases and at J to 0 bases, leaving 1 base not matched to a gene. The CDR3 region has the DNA TGCGCCAGCAGTCGGACTAGCGGGGGCTCCTACAATGAGCAGTTCTTC. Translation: CASSRTSGGSYNEQFF.

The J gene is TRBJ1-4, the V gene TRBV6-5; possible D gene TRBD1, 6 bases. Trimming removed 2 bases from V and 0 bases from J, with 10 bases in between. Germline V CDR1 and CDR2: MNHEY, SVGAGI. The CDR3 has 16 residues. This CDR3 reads CASSYGYRATNEKLFF. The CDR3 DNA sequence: TGTGCCAGCAGTTACGGGTACAGGGCAACTAATGAAAAACTGTTTTTT.

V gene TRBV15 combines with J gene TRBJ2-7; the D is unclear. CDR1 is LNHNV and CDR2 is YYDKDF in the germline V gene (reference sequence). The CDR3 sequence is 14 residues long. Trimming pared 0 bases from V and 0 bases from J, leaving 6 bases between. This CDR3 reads CATSREQSSYEQYF. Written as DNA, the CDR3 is TGTGCCACCAGCAGAGAGCAAAGCTCCTACGAGCAGTACTTC.

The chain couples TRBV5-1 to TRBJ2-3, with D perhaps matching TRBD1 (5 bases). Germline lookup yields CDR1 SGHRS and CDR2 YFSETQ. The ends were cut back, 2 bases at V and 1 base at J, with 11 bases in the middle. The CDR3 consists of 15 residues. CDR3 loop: CASSFQGSGTDTQYF. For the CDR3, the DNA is TGCGCCAGCAGCTTTCAGGGAAGTGGCACAGATACGCAGTATTTT.

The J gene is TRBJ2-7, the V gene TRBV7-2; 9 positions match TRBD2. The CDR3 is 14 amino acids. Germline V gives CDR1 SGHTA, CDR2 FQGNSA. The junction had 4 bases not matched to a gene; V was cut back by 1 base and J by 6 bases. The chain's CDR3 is CASSLGISGSEQYF. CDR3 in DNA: TGTGCCAGCAGCTTAGGGATTAGCGGGAGCGAGCAGTACTTC.

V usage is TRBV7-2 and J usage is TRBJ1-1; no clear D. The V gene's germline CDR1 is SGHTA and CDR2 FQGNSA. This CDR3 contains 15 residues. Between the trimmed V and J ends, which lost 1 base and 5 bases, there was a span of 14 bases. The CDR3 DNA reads TGTGCCAGCAGCTTAGATGTGGGCGCGAGAACTGAAGCTTTCTTT. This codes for CASSLDVGARTEAFF.

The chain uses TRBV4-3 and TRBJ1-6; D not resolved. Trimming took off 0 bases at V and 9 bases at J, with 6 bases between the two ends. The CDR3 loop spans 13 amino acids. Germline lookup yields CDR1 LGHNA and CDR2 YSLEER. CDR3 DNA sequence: TGCGCCAGCAGCCAAGATACCAGTTCACCCCTCCACTTT. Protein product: CASSQDTSSPLHF.

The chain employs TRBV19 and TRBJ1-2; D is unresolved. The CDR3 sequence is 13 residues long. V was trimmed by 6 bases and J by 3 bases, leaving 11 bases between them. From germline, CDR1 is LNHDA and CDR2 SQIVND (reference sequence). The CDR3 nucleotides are TGTGCCAGTAGGGAAGGGCTCGACTATGGCTACACCTTC. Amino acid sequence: CASREGLDYGYTF.

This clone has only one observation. CDR3 amino acids: CASSYGTIYGYTF. For the CDR3, the DNA is TGTGCCAGCAGTTACGGGACAATCTATGGCTACACCTTC. The V and J genes are TRBV6-5 and TRBJ1-2; possibly TRBD1 for D (6 bases). Germline V lookup: CDR1 MNHEY, CDR2 SVGAGI. V was shortened by 2 bases and J by 4 bases, with 8 bases between the two germline ends. This CDR3 spans 13 amino acids.

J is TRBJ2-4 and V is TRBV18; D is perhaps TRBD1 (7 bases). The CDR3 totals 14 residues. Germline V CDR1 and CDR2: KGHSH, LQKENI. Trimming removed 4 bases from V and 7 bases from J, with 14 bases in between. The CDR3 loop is CASSRDSGGNIQYF. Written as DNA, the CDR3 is TGTGCCAGCTCACGGGACAGTGGGGGGAACATTCAGTACTTC.

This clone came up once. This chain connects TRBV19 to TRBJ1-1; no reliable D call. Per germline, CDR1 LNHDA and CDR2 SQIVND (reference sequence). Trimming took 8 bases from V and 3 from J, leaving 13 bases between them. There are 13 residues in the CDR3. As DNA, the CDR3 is TGTGCCAGTCGGCGGGGTTTTGACACTGAAGCTTTCTTT. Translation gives CASRRGFDTEAFF.

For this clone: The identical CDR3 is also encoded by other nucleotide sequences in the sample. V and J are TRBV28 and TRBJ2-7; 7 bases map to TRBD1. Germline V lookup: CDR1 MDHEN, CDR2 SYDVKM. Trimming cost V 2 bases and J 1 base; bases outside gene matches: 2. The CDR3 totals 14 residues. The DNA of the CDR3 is TGTGCCAGCAGTTTAAGACAGGGATCCTACGAGCAGTACTTC. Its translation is CASSLRQGSYEQYF.

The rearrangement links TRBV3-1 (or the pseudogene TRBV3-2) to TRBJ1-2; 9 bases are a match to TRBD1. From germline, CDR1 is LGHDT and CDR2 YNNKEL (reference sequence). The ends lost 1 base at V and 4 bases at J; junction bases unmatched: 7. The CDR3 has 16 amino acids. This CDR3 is CASSQAGTGPGYGYTF. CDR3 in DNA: TGTGCCAGCAGCCAAGCCGGGACAGGGCCCGGCTATGGCTACACCTTC.

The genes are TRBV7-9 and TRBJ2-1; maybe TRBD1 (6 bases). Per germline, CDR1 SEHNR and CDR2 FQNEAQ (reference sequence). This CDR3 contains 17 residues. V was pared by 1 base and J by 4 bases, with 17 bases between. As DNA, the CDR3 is TGTGCCAGCAGCTTAGATACAGGGTTTGTACAATACAATGAGCAGTTCTTC. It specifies CASSLDTGFVQYNEQFF.

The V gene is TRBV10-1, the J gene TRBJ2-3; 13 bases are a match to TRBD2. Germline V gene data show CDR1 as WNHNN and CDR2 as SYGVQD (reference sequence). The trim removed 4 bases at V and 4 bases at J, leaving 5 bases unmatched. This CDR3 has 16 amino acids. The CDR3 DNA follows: TGCGCCAGCAGTGGACGGACTAGCGGGGGATCAGATACGCAGTATTTT. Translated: CASSGRTSGGSDTQYF.

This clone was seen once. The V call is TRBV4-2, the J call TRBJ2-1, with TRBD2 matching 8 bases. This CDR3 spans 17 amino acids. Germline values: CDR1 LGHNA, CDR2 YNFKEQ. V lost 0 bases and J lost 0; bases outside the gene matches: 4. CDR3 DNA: TGTGCCAGCAGCCAAGATCCCAGCGGGAGCTCCTACAATGAGCAGTTCTTC. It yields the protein CASSQDPSGSSYNEQFF.

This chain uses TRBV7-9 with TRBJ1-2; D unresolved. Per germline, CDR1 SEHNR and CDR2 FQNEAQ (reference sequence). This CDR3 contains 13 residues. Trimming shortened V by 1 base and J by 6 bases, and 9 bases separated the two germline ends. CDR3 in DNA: TGTGCCAGCAGCTTAGTGTTGGGGAATGGCTACACCTTC. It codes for CASSLVLGNGYTF.